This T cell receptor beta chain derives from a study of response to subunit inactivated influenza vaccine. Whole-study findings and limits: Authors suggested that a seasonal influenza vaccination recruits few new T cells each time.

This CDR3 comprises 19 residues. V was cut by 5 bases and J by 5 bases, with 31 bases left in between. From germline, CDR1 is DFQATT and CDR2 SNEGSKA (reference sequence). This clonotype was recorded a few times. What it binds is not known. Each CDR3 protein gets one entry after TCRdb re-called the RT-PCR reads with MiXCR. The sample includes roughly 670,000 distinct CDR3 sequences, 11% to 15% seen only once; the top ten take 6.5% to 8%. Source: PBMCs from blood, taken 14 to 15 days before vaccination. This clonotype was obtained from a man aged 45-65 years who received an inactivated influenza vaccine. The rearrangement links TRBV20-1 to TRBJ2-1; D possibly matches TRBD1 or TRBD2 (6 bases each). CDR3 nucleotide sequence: TGCAGTGCTTACACCGGGGGCGGGGCCAGATCCCTCCCCAACAATGAGCAGTTCTTC. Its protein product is CSAYTGGGARSLPNNEQFF.